Listed below are T cell receptor beta chains from one sample, sequenced in a study of regulatory T cells in long-lasting Graves disease. TCRdb analysed the multiplex PCR reads with MiXCR anew, one entry per CDR3 protein. In the table there are about 340,000 distinct CDR3 sequences, less than 20% of which are singletons. Source: peripheral blood mononuclear cells (PBMCs), taken when the disease was refractory, from a patient treated with antithyroid drugs. All receptors come from a female donor with Graves disease. The CDR3 runs from the conserved cysteine through the conserved F or W. Fields, in order: V gene, J gene, CDR3 protein.

TRBV10-3	TRBJ2-5	CAIARGPEQTQYF
TRBV3-1	TRBJ1-3	CASSQTGGIGNTIYF
TRBV3-1	TRBJ1-2	CASSQVRKGGYTF
TRBV27	TRBJ1-4	CASSQTGSTNEKLFF
TRBV10-3	TRBJ2-7	CATARGVDEQYF
TRBV12-3/TRBV12-4	TRBJ2-7	CASSPNPLIYEQYF
TRBV7-8	TRBJ1-1	CASMKTGKNTEAFF
TRBV14	TRBJ2-5	CASSQVNRIQETQYF
TRBV7-8	TRBJ1-1	CASSWAGNTEAFF
TRBV27	TRBJ1-1	CASSPEWSTEAFF
TRBV7-9	TRBJ2-7	CASRFGGPPYEQYF
TRBV12-3/TRBV12-4	TRBJ1-1	CASSLLGRVEAFF
TRBV10-3	TRBJ1-1	CATVGNTEAFF
TRBV19	TRBJ2-7	CATPTEIYEQYF
TRBV4-1	TRBJ2-7	CASSQKEGASRYEQYF
TRBV6-1	TRBJ1-6	CASSMGQGGSPLHF
TRBV5-1	TRBJ2-4	CASSSASGKNIQYF
TRBV4-1	TRBJ1-1	CASSPGRENLYNTEAFF
TRBV5-4	TRBJ2-5	CASSWTGGGQETQYF
TRBV2	TRBJ2-7	CASSGYGDEQYF
TRBV7-2	TRBJ1-3	CASSRFIPSGNTIYF
TRBV15	TRBJ2-5	CATSSFVETQYF
TRBV6-1	TRBJ1-4	CASSEASPTNEKLFF
TRBV19	TRBJ1-5	CASSITRGFDQPQHF
TRBV7-7	TRBJ2-3	CASSLDRGSDTQYF
TRBV12-3/TRBV12-4	TRBJ2-1	CASRTGMSSYNEQFF
TRBV29-1	TRBJ1-2	CSVEVGLGYTF
TRBV7-9	TRBJ2-2	CASSARQGYTGELFF
TRBV28	TRBJ1-1	CASSNRGRNTEAFF
TRBV12-3/TRBV12-4	TRBJ2-3	CASRGGLTPDTQYF
TRBV7-9	TRBJ2-7	CASSIGRGYEQYF
TRBV18	TRBJ1-4	CASCPDRNEKLFF
TRBV10-3	TRBJ2-5	CATRQGGNLETQYF
TRBV9	TRBJ1-5	CASSSPPVRRFSNQPQHF
TRBV7-9	TRBJ1-2	CASSPMRRSNYGYTF
TRBV12-3/TRBV12-4	TRBJ2-6	CASSLKGVGANVLTF
TRBV12-3/TRBV12-4	TRBJ1-2	CASSDANPRAYGYTF
TRBV27	TRBJ1-2	CASSLGTGTGWRGYTF
TRBV18	TRBJ1-2	CASSMGQGAMGYGYTF
TRBV5-5	TRBJ1-5	CASSLEQIPNQPQHF
TRBV6-1	TRBJ1-5	CASEATRGNQPQHF
TRBV20-1	TRBJ2-1	CSAIGGRPHNEQFF
TRBV20-1	TRBJ2-7	CSAGDRPYEQYF
TRBV19	TRBJ1-5	CASSNLVQPQHF
TRBV2	TRBJ1-5	CASSLGDINQPQHF
TRBV3-1	TRBJ2-5	CASSLRIQETQYF
TRBV12-3/TRBV12-4	TRBJ1-4	CASSLLGQGSTNEKLFF
TRBV20-1	TRBJ2-7	CSARELARYEQYF
TRBV24-1	TRBJ2-2	CATRDRNTGELFF
TRBV20-1	TRBJ2-5	CSARWQQETQYF
TRBV7-2	TRBJ2-3	CASSSTGRPDTQYF
TRBV30	TRBJ2-7	CAWSADWDMGGVVQYF
TRBV11-2	TRBJ1-2	CASSLAGRDGYTF
TRBV7-6	TRBJ1-1	CASSLGGWGQGHEAFF
TRBV30	TRBJ1-4	CAPLDTQKAPTNEKLFF
TRBV7-9	TRBJ2-2	CASKGANTGELFF
TRBV6-5	TRBJ2-7	CASSYPLSSYEQYF
TRBV29-1	TRBJ2-7	CSVAAGTGYEQYF
TRBV11-2	TRBJ1-2	CASSLGASLYTF
TRBV9	TRBJ2-1	CASSVGVRTSGGQQFF